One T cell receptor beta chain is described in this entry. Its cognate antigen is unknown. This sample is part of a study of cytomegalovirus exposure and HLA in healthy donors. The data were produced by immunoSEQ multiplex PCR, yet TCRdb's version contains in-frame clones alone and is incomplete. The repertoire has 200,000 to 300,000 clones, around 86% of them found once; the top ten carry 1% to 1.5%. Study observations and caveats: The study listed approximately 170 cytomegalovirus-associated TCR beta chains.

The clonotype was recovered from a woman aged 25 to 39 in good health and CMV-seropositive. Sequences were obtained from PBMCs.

CDR3 in amino acids: CASSDGGVSYNEQFF. CDR3 nucleotides: TGTGCCAGCAGTGACGGGGGGGTATCCTACAATGAGCAGTTCTTC. V is TRBV25-1 and J is TRBJ2-1; 8 bases agree with TRBD2. V gave up 3 bases and J gave up 1 base; unmatched junction bases: 2. The CDR3 length is 15 residues. The V gene's germline CDR1 is MGHDK and CDR2 SYGVNS.